This T cell receptor (beta chain) was sequenced for a study of response to subunit inactivated influenza vaccine listed by TCRdb under 2018. The study in broad terms: The study used deep quantitative T cell receptor repertoire profiling to track responses to a trivalent subunit inactivated influenza vaccine. Study-level results and caveats: According to the authors, only a limited number of new T cells may be recruited by each seasonal influenza vaccination.

This clonotype was counted a few times. Its antigen has not been determined. No base-level quality is on record; no much larger clone is a single base apart. From the germline V gene, CDR1 is SGHTA and CDR2 is FQGNSA. Counted from cysteine to phenylalanine, this CDR3 has 16 amino acids. Only the CDR3 part of the read is kept: 48 bases, read in frame from the first base. V lost 1 base and J lost 1 base; the stretch between them is 12 bases long. Library preparation was by RT-PCR. Sequencing relied on an Illumina HiSeq 2500. TCRdb itself trimmed the public reads at Q25 with fastp, ran MiXCR and retained productive beta chains. Entries are consolidated by CDR3 protein sequence, retaining the most common genes and DNA. Across this sample there are about 620,000 distinct CDR3 sequences, with roughly 10% seen only once. The ten largest make up more than 8.5% of the sample.

Source: PBMCs from blood, taken on the day of vaccination. This sequence originates from a man aged 45-65 years who received an inactivated influenza vaccine. Donor details come from another sample of the same person, matched by shared clones. The chain links TRBV7-2 with TRBJ2-3; matching of 5 bases hints at TRBD1 as the D gene. The CDR3 reads as follows: CASSLGQGAGTDTQYF. The DNA sequence reads TGTGCCAGCAGCTTAGGCCAGGGCGCGGGCACAGATACGCAGTATTTT. Where the CDR3 stops, the reference TRBV7-2 and TRBJ2-3 genes take over; the full variable domain is GAGVSQSPSNKVTEKGKDVELRCDPISGHTALYWYRQSLGQGLEFLIYFQGNSAPDKSGLPSDRFSAERTGGSVSTLTIQRTQQEDSAVYLCASSLGQGAGTDTQYFGPGTRLTVL.